This T cell receptor beta chain was sequenced for a study of T-cell memory formation after mild COVID-19 (dated by TCRdb to the early 2020s). Regarding the study in general: TCR sequence clusters from the two donors were found to be largely donor specific. T-cell clones expanding and contracting after mild COVID-19 in a couple of donors were tracked by longitudinal TCRalpha and TCRbeta repertoire sequencing. The cohort comprised two young, previously healthy adult volunteers, one female and one male. What the study reported, not specific to this receptor: Whether the second-wave clones peaking on day 37 were SARS-CoV-2 specific was not confirmed. Contracting CD4+ clones appeared mostly in the CM and EM memory subsets, whereas CD8+ clones were enriched in EMRA. Clones contracting from day 15 to 85 had balanced CD4/CD8 phenotypes, while a second wave expanding from day 15 to 37 was biased towards CD4+. The study included only a couple of mild cases, and larger cohorts that include severe cases with pre-infection samples were judged to be necessary. The detection of some responding clones in pre-infection memory suggests that pre-existing cross-reactive memory T cells joined the SARS-CoV-2 response.

There are many counts of this clonotype. There is no known antigen for this receptor. Base qualities are missing; no much larger clone stands one base away. PBMCs were isolated by Ficoll-Paque density gradient centrifugation. Germline trimming amounts to 1 base on V and 7 bases on J, with 8 as the count of junction bases outside the gene matches. The CDR3, cysteine through phenylalanine, is 17 amino acids long. Here the CDR3 DNA is all that survives: 51 bases in frame from base 1. The germline V gene encodes CDR1 LGHNA and CDR2 YNFKEQ. Data came from an Illumina NovaSeq 6000. Using 5'RACE with constant-segment primers, TCRalpha and TCRbeta cDNA libraries were constructed, with sample barcodes and unique molecular identifiers added in the process. RNA was extracted from every sample with Trizol reagent. The libraries were amplified in two PCR steps, and the second step added a second sample barcode and Illumina TruSeq adapters. The libraries were sequenced on an Illumina NovaSeq using 2 x 150 bp paired-end reads. In the paper's pipeline: Demultiplexing of reads and collapsing into UMI-guided consensus sequences were performed with migec v1.2.7. Using mixcr v2.1.11, UMI consensuses were aligned to TRA and TRB V and J templates and then assembled into clonotypes. Expanded or contracted clonotypes were those called significant by both edgeR and NoisET, with noise models trained on biological replicates. For edgeR calls, a false discovery rate-adjusted p below 0.01 and a log2 fold-change threshold of 1 were applied. As an exploratory analysis of dynamics, PCA with hierarchical clustering was applied to max-normalized trajectories of the 1000 most abundant clonotypes. Each responding clone was given a CD4 or CD8 phenotype based on the CD4+ and CD8+ repertoires, which had been sequenced separately. TCRdb itself trimmed the public reads at Q25 with fastp, ran MiXCR and retained productive beta chains. Rows merge per CDR3 protein into single entries with the most common DNA and genes. The V and J calls, along with clone size, are taken from TCRdb and not from the paper's own processing. This sample is represented by roughly 250,000 distinct CDR3 sequences; about a sixth of them were singletons. Of the sample, approximately 3.4% is held by the ten largest clones.

The chain is made from TRBV4-2 and TRBJ1-4, with 11 bases aligning to TRBD1. The sample was PBMCs or a T cell subset sorted from them (not recorded which). This clonotype was obtained from a young man who had mild COVID-19 (a few samples of this study predate the infection). The sample titles of this study are shuffled in the database, so cell type and time point are left out; the donor was told from shared clones. The CDR3 is CASSQGGPGTGGEKLFF. The DNA is TGTGCCAGCAGCCAAGGAGGCCCCGGGACAGGGGGTGAAAAACTGTTTTTT.